These T cell receptor beta chains were read from a single sample in a study of control samples from healthy donors and cancer patients. Generated by immunoSEQ multiplex PCR, the TCRdb table keeps only in-frame clones and is missing some. Among about 39,000 clones listed, less than 85% were seen once. The material sequenced was blood. Every receptor here comes from a man between 60 and 70 years old in good health. The CDR3 runs from the conserved cysteine through the conserved F or W. Each record gives: clone size, J gene, D gene, V gene, CDR3 protein, CDR3 DNA. The D gene is left open where the match is weak. The size entry is marked missing in some rows and otherwise reads once, few, many or a size class.

>once|TRBJ2-7|-|TRBV6-5
CASSYDSGSSYEQYF
TGTGCCAGCAGTTACGACTCCGGAAGCTCCTACGAGCAGTACTTC
>few|TRBJ1-3|-|TRBV30
CAWSTGAAYSGNTIYF
TGTGCCTGGAGTACGGGAGCAGCATACTCTGGAAACACCATATATTTT
>-|TRBJ1-2|-|TRBV3-1/TRBV3-2
CASSQASRGRDYGYTF
TGTGCCAGCAGCCAAGCCTCACGGGGGCGCGACTATGGCTACACCTTC
>-|TRBJ2-2|-|TRBV21-1
CASYTGQGKNTGELFF
TGTGCCAGCTATACCGGACAGGGTAAGAACACCGGGGAGCTGTTTTTT
>-|TRBJ2-1|-|TRBV14
CASSQSPGTSRYNEQFF
TGTGCCAGCAGCCAAAGCCCGGGGACTTCTCGTTACAATGAGCAGTTCTTC
>-|TRBJ1-1|-|TRBV7-3
CASSLTRAKGTEAFF
TGTGCCAGCAGCTTAACTAGGGCAAAGGGCACTGAAGCTTTCTTT
>-|TRBJ1-2|-|TRBV6-5
CASMDFSRGYTF
TGTGCCAGCATGGATTTCTCCCGCGGCTACACCTTC
>-|TRBJ2-2|-|TRBV30
CAWSVIPRSGELFF
TGTGCCTGGAGTGTAATTCCGAGGTCCGGGGAGCTGTTTTTT
>-|TRBJ2-7|TRBD1|TRBV6-1
CASSEAPGQGANEQYF
TGTGCCAGCAGTGAGGCGCCTGGACAGGGGGCAAACGAGCAGTACTTC
>-|TRBJ2-1|TRBD1|TRBV10-3
CAISTGTGGKSSYNEQFF
TGTGCCATCAGTACCGGGACAGGGGGCAAGAGCTCCTACAATGAGCAGTTCTTC
>-|TRBJ1-1|-|TRBV6-5
CASTSRGKVNTEAFF
TGTGCCAGCACTAGTAGGGGAAAGGTGAACACTGAAGCTTTCTTT
>-|TRBJ1-1|TRBD1|TRBV2
CATDIIGGQGETEAFF
TGTGCCACCGATATAATAGGGGGACAGGGAGAAACTGAAGCTTTCTTT
>-|TRBJ1-2|-|TRBV4-3
CASSQAQGYGYTF
TGCGCCAGCAGCCAAGCTCAGGGGTATGGCTACACCTTC
>-|TRBJ2-3|TRBD1|TRBV10-3
CAISESIWRQGADTQYF
TGTGCCATCAGTGAGTCGATATGGAGACAGGGAGCAGATACGCAGTATTTT
>-|TRBJ1-3|-|TRBV7-8
CASSLTVGNTIYF
TGTGCCAGCAGCTTAACGGTTGGAAACACCATATATTTT
>few|TRBJ1-3|TRBD1|TRBV6-6
CASSRGTGGRNTIYF
TGTGCCAGCAGCCGAGGGACAGGGGGCAGAAACACCATATATTTT
>-|TRBJ2-5|-|TRBV5-8
CASSLTNVETQYF
TGTGCCAGCAGCTTGACAAACGTGGAGACCCAGTACTTC
>-|TRBJ1-3|-|TRBV23-1
CASVLSGVRNTIYF
TGCGCCAGCGTCCTTTCAGGGGTCCGAAACACCATATATTTT
>once|TRBJ2-3|-|TRBV28
CASFRGGVTDTQYF
TGTGCCAGCTTTCGCGGAGGGGTCACGGATACGCAGTATTTT
>-|TRBJ1-6|-|TRBV19
CASSAGLTNSPLHF
TGTGCCAGTAGTGCGGGACTGACCAATTCACCCCTCCACTTT
>-|TRBJ1-2|-|TRBV4-1
CASSQVLVPNYGYTF
TGCGCCAGCAGCCAAGTGTTAGTACCGAACTATGGCTACACCTTC
>-|TRBJ2-2|TRBD2|TRBV5-4
CASSSPGLAGSGELFF
TGTGCCAGCAGCTCACCGGGACTAGCGGGTTCCGGGGAGCTGTTTTTT